This T cell receptor (beta chain) is from a study of blood T cell repertoires in COVID-19. Germline lookup yields CDR1 SGHNT and CDR2 YENEEA. CDR3 size: 15 residues. Trimming took 2 bases from V and 8 from J, leaving 15 bases between them. TCRdb keeps only in-frame clones here, not all; method: immunoSEQ multiplex PCR. The profile covers about 240,000 clones, with 82% appearing a single time and 4% to 5% taken by the ten largest. This clonotype originated in a woman in her seventies with acute or convalescent COVID-19. The source material was peripheral blood. The chain combines TRBV11-3 with TRBJ2-2, with no clear D. Here the CDR3 reads CASSLSAGTKGELFF. The CDR3 DNA reads as TGTGCCAGCAGCTTATCAGCAGGCACGAAGGGGGAGCTGTTTTTT.